A selection of T cell receptor beta chains follows, all from one sample in a study of human T cells and chemical hapten exposure. TCRdb fed the RACE reads into MiXCR, producing one record per CDR3 protein. There are about 340,000 distinct CDR3 sequences in the sample; 6% to 8.5% occur only once, and 7.5% to 8.5% lies in the top ten. Here the sequenced sample was whole blood, taken in connection with sensitization to the hapten diphenylcyclopropenone (DPC). The receptors were sampled from a woman aged 18-29 years with alopecia areata. Some clones in this sample may be carry-over from other donors' samples. CDR3s include the opening cysteine and the closing phenylalanine or tryptophan. The D gene is left open where the match is weak. Some rows mark clone size as missing; the rest say once, few, many or name a class of expanded clone.

d_gene: TRBD2
v_gene: TRBV4-3
abundance: few
j_gene: TRBJ2-7
CDR3nt: TGCGCCAGCAGCCAAGAAGTGAGACTAGCCAACGAGCAGTACTTC
CDR3aa: CASSQEVRLANEQYF

d_gene: -
v_gene: TRBV12-3/TRBV12-4
abundance: -
j_gene: TRBJ2-3
CDR3nt: TGTGCCAGCAGTTTACGGGGCCATCCAGGGACAGATACGCAGTATTTT
CDR3aa: CASSLRGHPGTDTQYF

d_gene: -
v_gene: TRBV27
abundance: -
j_gene: TRBJ2-7
CDR3nt: TGTGCCAGCAGTTTATCGATCGGGCGGACCTACGAGCAGTACTTC
CDR3aa: CASSLSIGRTYEQYF

d_gene: -
v_gene: TRBV3-1
abundance: few
j_gene: TRBJ1-1
CDR3nt: TGTGCCAGCAGCCAAGAGGGTGCGACACGGGAAGCTTTCTTT
CDR3aa: CASSQEGATREAFF

d_gene: -
v_gene: TRBV6-2/TRBV6-3
abundance: few
j_gene: TRBJ2-7
CDR3nt: TGTGCCAGCAGTTACCGTTCTGGGTCAGTAAGCTCCTACGAGCAGTACTTC
CDR3aa: CASSYRSGSVSSYEQYF

d_gene: TRBD1
v_gene: TRBV5-6
abundance: few
j_gene: TRBJ2-3
CDR3nt: TGTGCCAGCAGGGCCGCAGGGGGCCTTACAGATACGCAGTATTTT
CDR3aa: CASRAAGGLTDTQYF

d_gene: -
v_gene: TRBV6-6
abundance: -
j_gene: TRBJ2-3
CDR3nt: TGTGCCAGCAGTTACTCTCGAGACGGGGGCACAGATACGCAGTATTTT
CDR3aa: CASSYSRDGGTDTQYF

d_gene: TRBD1
v_gene: TRBV27
abundance: -
j_gene: TRBJ2-7
CDR3nt: TGTGCCAGCAGACAGGGGATCGAGCAGTACTTC
CDR3aa: CASRQGIEQYF

d_gene: TRBD2
v_gene: TRBV2
abundance: -
j_gene: TRBJ2-7
CDR3nt: TGTGCCAGCAGCCTGAAGCGGGGGGGAAGTGACGAGCAGTACTTC
CDR3aa: CASSLKRGGSDEQYF

d_gene: -
v_gene: TRBV12-3/TRBV12-4
abundance: few
j_gene: TRBJ1-2
CDR3nt: TGTGCCAGCAGGGGGACTGCGGCAAACACCTTC
CDR3aa: CASRGTAANTF

d_gene: TRBD1
v_gene: TRBV7-9
abundance: -
j_gene: TRBJ1-5
CDR3nt: TGTGCCAGCAGCTTAGGGACAGGGCTCAATCAGCCCCAGCATTTT
CDR3aa: CASSLGTGLNQPQHF

d_gene: -
v_gene: TRBV5-1
abundance: many
j_gene: TRBJ2-3
CDR3nt: TGCGCCAGCGGGGTGTCCGGCACAGATACGCAGTATTTT
CDR3aa: CASGVSGTDTQYF

d_gene: -
v_gene: TRBV7-9
abundance: many
j_gene: TRBJ1-6
CDR3nt: TGTGCCAGCAGAGAAATAGGCGTGACACCCCTCCACTTT
CDR3aa: CASREIGVTPLHF

d_gene: TRBD2
v_gene: TRBV7-6
abundance: few
j_gene: TRBJ2-3
CDR3nt: TGTGCCAGCAGCTTAGTAGTAGCGGGGGGCCGTGGAGATACGCAGTATTTT
CDR3aa: CASSLVVAGGRGDTQYF

d_gene: -
v_gene: TRBV2
abundance: few
j_gene: TRBJ1-5
CDR3nt: TGTGCCAGCAGTGCGGAGTACGAGGGGACTCAGCCCCAGCATTTT
CDR3aa: CASSAEYEGTQPQHF

d_gene: -
v_gene: TRBV27
abundance: few
j_gene: TRBJ2-2
CDR3nt: TGTGCCAGCCTTTACCGATGGGGGAACACCGGGGAGCTGTTTTTT
CDR3aa: CASLYRWGNTGELFF

d_gene: -
v_gene: TRBV7-9
abundance: few
j_gene: TRBJ2-2
CDR3nt: TGTGCCAGCAGCTTAGCGTCCAACGGCCCAAACACCGGGGAGCTGTTTTTT
CDR3aa: CASSLASNGPNTGELFF

d_gene: -
v_gene: TRBV29-1
abundance: many
j_gene: TRBJ2-7
CDR3nt: TGCAGCGTTGAGGGAGAATTCTACGAGCAGTACTTC
CDR3aa: CSVEGEFYEQYF

d_gene: -
v_gene: TRBV12-3/TRBV12-4
abundance: -
j_gene: TRBJ1-2
CDR3nt: TGTGCCAGCAGTTCTGAGAACTATGGCTACACCTTC
CDR3aa: CASSSENYGYTF

d_gene: TRBD2
v_gene: TRBV28
abundance: many
j_gene: TRBJ2-3
CDR3nt: TGTGCCAGCAGTTTGGGCCTTAGCGGGGAGCAGTATTTT
CDR3aa: CASSLGLSGEQYF

d_gene: TRBD2
v_gene: TRBV5-1
abundance: few
j_gene: TRBJ2-3
CDR3nt: TGCGCCAGCAGCTTGTTTGAGTTCCGTCTAGCGGGTAACTCTAGCACAGATACGCAGTATTTT
CDR3aa: CASSLFEFRLAGNSSTDTQYF

d_gene: -
v_gene: TRBV7-9
abundance: few
j_gene: TRBJ1-5
CDR3nt: TGTGCCAGCAGCCCGGCAGGGGAAGGGCCCCAGCATTTT
CDR3aa: CASSPAGEGPQHF